In this sample, the clone carrying this TCR beta chain turned up a few times. This entry comes from a study of blood T cell repertoires in COVID-19. Study context: PBMCs, B-cell-depleted T cells, or T cells provided the cDNA or gDNA that made up the material.

Under the authors' procedure: Estimated nucleated cell counts came from reference gene primer amplification. Clones were read by immunoSEQ multiplex PCR, and TCRdb kept only the in-frame ones, dropping some. The DNA gave D and trimming, while V, J and clone size come from that table. This table has fewer than 250,000 clones, more than 80% appearing once. CDR1 SGHAT and CDR2 FQNNGV come from the germline V gene. Trimming cost V 5 bases and J 0 bases, with 13 bases left between them. CDR3 length equals 16 residues. The gene calls are TRBV11-2 and TRBJ2-2; D is possibly TRBD2 (5 bases). The sample taken for sequencing was peripheral blood. This clonotype was obtained from a human donor in a cohort sampled during active COVID-19. The CDR3 is CASSLRQAANTGELFF. The CDR3 nucleotides are TGTGCCAGCAGCCTTAGGCAAGCGGCGAACACCGGGGAGCTGTTTTTT.